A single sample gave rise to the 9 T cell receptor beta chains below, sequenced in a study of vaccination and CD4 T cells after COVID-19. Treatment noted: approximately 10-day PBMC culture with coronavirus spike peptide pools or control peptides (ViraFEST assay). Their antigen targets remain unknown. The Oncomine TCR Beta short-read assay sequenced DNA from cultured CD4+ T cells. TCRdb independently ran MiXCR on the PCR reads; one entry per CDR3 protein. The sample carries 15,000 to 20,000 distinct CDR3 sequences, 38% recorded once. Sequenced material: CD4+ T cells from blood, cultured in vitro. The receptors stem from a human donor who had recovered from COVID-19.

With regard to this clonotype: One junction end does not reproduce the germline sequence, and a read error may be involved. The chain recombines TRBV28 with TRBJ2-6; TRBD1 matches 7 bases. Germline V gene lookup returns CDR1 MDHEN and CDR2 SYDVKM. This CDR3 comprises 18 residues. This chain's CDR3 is CASSPPGQSYSGANVPTF. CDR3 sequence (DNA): TGTGCCAGCAGTCCTCCGGGACAGTCGTACTCTGGGGCCAACGTCCCGACTTTC.

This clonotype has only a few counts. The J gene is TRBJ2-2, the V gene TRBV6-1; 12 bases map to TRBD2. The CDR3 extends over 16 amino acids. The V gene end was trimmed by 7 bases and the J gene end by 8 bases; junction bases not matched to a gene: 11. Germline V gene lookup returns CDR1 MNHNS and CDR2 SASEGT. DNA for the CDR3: TGTGCCAGCAACAACCAGCCTAGCGGGAGGGGGGGGGAGCTGTTTTTT. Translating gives CASNNQPSGRGGELFF.

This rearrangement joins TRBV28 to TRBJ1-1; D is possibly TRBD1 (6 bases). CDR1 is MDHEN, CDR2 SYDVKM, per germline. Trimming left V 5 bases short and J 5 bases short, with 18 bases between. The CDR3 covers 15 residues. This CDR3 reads CASSPTGLGWTEAFF. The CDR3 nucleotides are TGTGCCAGCAGTCCGACAGGCCTAGGGTGGACTGAAGCTTTCTTT.

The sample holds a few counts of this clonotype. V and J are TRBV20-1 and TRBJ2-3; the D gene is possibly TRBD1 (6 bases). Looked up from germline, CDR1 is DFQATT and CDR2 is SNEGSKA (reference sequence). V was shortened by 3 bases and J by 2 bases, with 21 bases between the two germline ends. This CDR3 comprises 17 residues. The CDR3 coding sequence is TGCAGTGCTAGGTCCCAATGGGGGCAGGGAGTCACAGATACGCAGTATTTT. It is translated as CSARSQWGQGVTDTQYF.

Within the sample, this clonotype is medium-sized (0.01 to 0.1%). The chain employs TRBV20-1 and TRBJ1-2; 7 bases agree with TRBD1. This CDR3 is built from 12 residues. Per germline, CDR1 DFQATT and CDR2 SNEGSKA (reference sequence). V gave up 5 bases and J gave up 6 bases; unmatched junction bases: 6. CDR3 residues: CSADRQGDGYTF. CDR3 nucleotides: TGCAGTGCTGATAGACAGGGTGATGGCTACACCTTC.

The CDR3 reads CASSASTGSIEAFF. In DNA form, the CDR3 reads TGCGCCAGCAGCGCCTCGACAGGATCGATTGAAGCTTTCTTT. V usage is TRBV5-1 and J usage is TRBJ1-1, with D possibly matching TRBD1 (6 bases). Trimming took off 4 bases at V and 7 bases at J, with 17 bases between the two ends. The CDR3 is 14 residues long. The germline V gene has CDR1 SGHRS and CDR2 YFSETQ.

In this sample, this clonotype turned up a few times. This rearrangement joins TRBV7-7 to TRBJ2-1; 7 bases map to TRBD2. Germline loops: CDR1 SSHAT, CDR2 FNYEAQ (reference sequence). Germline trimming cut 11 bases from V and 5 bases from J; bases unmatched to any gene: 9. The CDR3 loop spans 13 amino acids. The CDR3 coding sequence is TGTGCCGTTGGGGAGGGAAATCACAATGAGCAGTTCTTC. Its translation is CAVGEGNHNEQFF. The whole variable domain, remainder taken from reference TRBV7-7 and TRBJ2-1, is GAGVSQSPRYKVTKRGQDVTLRCDPISSHATLYWYQQALGQGPEFLTYFNYEAQPDKSGLPSDRFSAERPEGSISTLTIQRTEQRDSAMYRCAVGEGNHNEQFFGPGTRLTVL.

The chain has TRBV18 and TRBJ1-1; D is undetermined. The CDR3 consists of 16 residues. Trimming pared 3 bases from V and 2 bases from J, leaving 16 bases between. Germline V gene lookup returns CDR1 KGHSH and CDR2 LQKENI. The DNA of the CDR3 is TGTGCCAGCTCACCCCGGCAGGTGGCGTCAAACACTGAAGCTTTCTTT. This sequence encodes CASSPRQVASNTEAFF.

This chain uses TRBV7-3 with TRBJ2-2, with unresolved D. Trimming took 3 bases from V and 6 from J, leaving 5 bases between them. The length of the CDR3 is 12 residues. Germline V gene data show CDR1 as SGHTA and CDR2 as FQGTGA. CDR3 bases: TGTGCCAGCAGCTTTCCAGCCGGGGAGCTGTTTTTT. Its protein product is CASSFPAGELFF.